This TCR beta chain was profiled in a study of regulatory T cells in long-lasting Graves disease. Study conclusions and caveats: Among samples with persistent disease, TRBV28, TRBJ1-2 and TRBJ2-5 were favored. Newly diagnosed patients shared 950 to 1,000 public clonotypes; persistent patients shared a few thousand.

In its sample, this clonotype was seen a few times. The antigen is not known. Documented time point: persistent/refractory GD, antithyroid drugs over 5 years with positive TRAb. RNA from PBMCs was the source of the TCR library. Trimming took 3 bases from V and 1 from J, leaving 13 bases between them. This CDR3 is built from 15 residues. The germline CDR1 and CDR2 sequences are SGHKS and YYEKEE (reference sequence). Arm-PCR of CDR3 regions and iRepertoire HTBI primers were used to build TCR beta libraries. In the source study's methods: Identified across the samples were approximately 60 TRBV segments and roughly 13 TRBJ segments. TCRdb reprocessed the multiplex PCR reads with MiXCR, giving one entry per CDR3 protein. These V and J calls rely on TCRdb rather than the paper's analysis. The profile shows fewer than 400,000 distinct CDR3 sequences, less than 20% of them singletons.

The chain recombines TRBV5-5 with TRBJ1-1; D remains ambiguous. Source: peripheral blood mononuclear cells (PBMCs), taken when the disease was refractory, from a patient treated with antithyroid drugs. This clonotype originated in a female donor with Graves disease. The CDR3 sequence: CASSYLGRQNTEAFF. CDR3 nucleotides: TGTGCCAGCAGCTATCTCGGACGGCAGAACACTGAAGCTTTCTTT.